Detailed here is one T cell receptor beta chain. This clonotype was seen at least ten times. This receptor's antigen is unknown. No clone much larger than this one lies a single base away; base qualities are absent. This sample was included in a study of T cells in Graves' hyperthyroidism and ophthalmopathy (dated by TCRdb to the late 2010s). Background on the whole study: Peripheral blood samples were taken at the time of initial diagnosis, prior to any treatment. To identify distinguishing TCR V-J signatures, a discovery cohort of 100 or so patients was used, comprising some 43 with Graves' ophthalmopathy and around 57 with stable Graves' hyperthyroidism. Prospective prediction of ophthalmopathy was tested in an independent validation cohort consisting of fewer than 20 hyperthyroidism patients and some 15 patients who later progressed to ophthalmopathy. The 75 to 100 discovery patients were randomly split 7:3 into training and test sets. The study also compared thyroid tissue and blood T-cell repertoires from more than 5 Graves' hyperthyroidism patients. Following sampling, methimazole starting at 30 mg daily was given to hyperthyroidism patients, and high-dose intravenous methylprednisolone was given to ophthalmopathy patients. TCR Vbeta CDR3 sequencing of 120 to 150 peripheral blood samples (over 40 ophthalmopathy, 75 to 85 hyperthyroidism and approximately 17 progressor patients) is reported in the paper. The research as a whole found: In validation, progression to ophthalmopathy was predicted by the model with roughly 69% sensitivity and approximately 78% specificity, a median of roughly 6.4 months before onset. Most expanded thyroid clonotypes (frequency above 0.001) were also detected in blood, suggesting blood repertoires may reflect thyroid immune responses. In cross-validation, a model built on a 13 V-J signature told ophthalmopathy apart from stable hyperthyroidism with approximately 90% sensitivity and about 81% specificity, and in testing the same model reached 80%/75%. Sample size was not statistically predetermined, and blinding of investigators to group allocation was not performed.

Per the germline V gene (reference sequence), GTSNPN is the CDR1 and SVGIG is the CDR2. The junction carries 10 bases between V and J, which are trimmed by 4 bases and 4 bases respectively. From the cysteine through the phenylalanine, the CDR3 covers 13 amino acids. Only CDR3 DNA is held: 39 bases, read in frame from base 1. Graves' hyperthyroidism was defined as stable when no progression to ophthalmopathy occurred over 18 months of follow-up. Hyperthyroidism patients were newly diagnosed, had a disease duration of under 2 months, and were aged 18 to 65 years. Exclusion was applied to patients with uncontrolled infections, other autoimmune diseases, pregnancy or lactation. Diagnoses were based on clinical symptoms, serum thyroxine and TRAb, thyroid ultrasound and orbital computed tomography. PBMCs were isolated from about 9.2 ml of fresh peripheral blood by Ficoll-Paque density gradient centrifugation. Total RNA was extracted using Trizol reagent, and RNA quality was assessed on an Agilent 2100 Bioanalyzer.

The TCR beta CDR3 regions were amplified from the RNA transcripts. The TCR CDR3 was subjected to a first round of RT-PCR using the HTBI primer set and the Qiagen OneStep RT-PCR kit. Libraries were constructed in a second round of multiplex PCR, after which size selection and purification were performed. Libraries were sequenced paired-end with 100 bp reads on an Illumina HiSeq2000. In the source study's methods: SOAPnuke was used to process the raw data, with reads discarded if the reads contained adapters or uncalled bases, had a mean Phred below 15, or lacked an exact constant-primer or identifier match. COPE v1.2.5 was used to merge the high-quality paired reads, and each unique nucleotide sequence was defined as a clonotype. MiTCR v1.1 was used to align the clonotypes against IMGT TRBV, TRBD and TRBJ reference segments. Analysis was restricted to V-J combinations with a frequency above 0.0001, which covered about 99% of repertoires. The TCS score was defined as F50 (clonal expansion) divided by E x V (chaos), with BLOSUM62-based TCRdist calculated between CDR3 peptides within each V-J. Welch's t-statistics and random forest reduced roughly 500 V-J features to around 14, which were used in a naive Bayes classifier (R e1071). TCRdb ran its own pipeline on the public reads, namely fastp trimming at Q25 and MiXCR clone calling, and kept in-frame beta chains. For every CDR3 protein sequence, its rows merge into one entry that carries the most common genes and DNA. The V and J calls and clone size are TCRdb's, not the authors'. This sample has over 200,000 distinct CDR3 sequences in its table, and 17% of those were observed once. Around 50% of the sample comes from the top ten.

This sequence uses TRBV30 and TRBJ1-4, with no reliable assignment of the D segment. This clonotype was sampled from a man in his fifties with Graves' hyperthyroidism. Sequenced input: blood. The sequenced DNA is TGTGCCTGGACGGACGGACTTAATGAAAAACTGTTTTTT. Its translation reads: CAWTDGLNEKLFF.